This T cell receptor (beta chain) was captured in a study of T cells after posttransplantation cyclophosphamide (TCRdb year 2016). Turning to the overall study: Using TRB sequencing, the study followed how the T cell repertoire rebuilt after myeloablative bone marrow transplantation with posttransplantation cyclophosphamide given as GVHD prophylaxis. Antigen receptor sequencing covered samples from about 40 PTCy-treated patients and over 15 of their related bone marrow donors. Public TRB sequences were searched against a database of over 3,000 sequences associated with responses to pathogens, tumor antigens, self-antigens and alloantigens. Blood from all 30 or so PTCy patients with 1-year posttransplant specimens was subjected to TRB sequencing. TRB sequencing was also done on up to 3 additional blood samples from 2 to 5.2 years after transplant in 3 patients, and on pretransplant blood from several patients. Because TRA and TRB clonality correlated tightly in 10 or so samples, later TCR analyses were limited to TRB.

Comments on this clone: The clone's antigen remains unknown. It has no much larger one-base neighbor in the sample; base qualities were not kept.

On the study overall, not on this receptor specifically: Across roughly 40 patients, recipient CMV seropositivity and CMV reactivation were highly associated with TRB clonality; PTCy diversity was similar to CNI/methotrexate controls. The TRB repertoires of T cells infiltrating skin or the GI tract showed only limited overlap with the TRB repertoires found in blood. Donor-recipient similarity was low at 1-2 months but increased during the first year, and donor CD8+ memory clones often dominated later blood repertoires.

The PTCy-treated patients were drawn from a prospective, multi-institutional clinical trial. Peripheral blood and bone marrow mononuclear cells were isolated by Ficoll-Hypaque density centrifugation and cryopreserved. CDR1 and CDR2 were assigned from the germline V gene as SGHRS and YFSETQ. Counted from cysteine to phenylalanine, this CDR3 has 12 amino acids. Only the CDR3 DNA is retained, 36 bases long and in frame from the first base. The V and J ends are trimmed by 5 bases and 5 bases, leaving 10 bases between them. Genomic DNA was the input for TRB sequencing, which was run either with the immunoSEQ assay at survey resolution or with the hsTCRB kit. The published analysis was carried out like this. The immunoSEQ software handled initial read processing, and the LymphoSeq R package was used for repertoire analyses. Clonality was computed as 1 minus normalized Shannon entropy; Gini coefficient was also calculated for each TRB dataset. To infer phenotypes in unsorted samples, TRB sequences from sorted subsets of the recipient or donor were mapped onto the unsorted samples of the same recipient. Not all clones reach the TCRdb copy of this immuneACCESS table, which keeps in-frame sequences only. Checked studies attribute under half of the gap to unresolved V genes and leave the rest unexplained. V, J and clone size derive from that table, while D and trimming were established from the DNA sequence. The sample data list fewer than 40,000 clones, and 70% to 90% of these were observed just once. Under 15% of the sample comes from the top ten.

This sequence originates from a middle-aged woman with a blood cancer, CMV-positive, and with a related stem cell donor. The receptor chain draws on TRBV5-1 and TRBJ2-5; the D gene is perhaps TRBD2, from 5 matching bases. Sequences were obtained from PBMCs. The CDR3 protein is CASRVAGETQYF. The DNA sequence reads TGCGCCAGCAGGGTGGCGGGCGAGACCCAGTACTTC.